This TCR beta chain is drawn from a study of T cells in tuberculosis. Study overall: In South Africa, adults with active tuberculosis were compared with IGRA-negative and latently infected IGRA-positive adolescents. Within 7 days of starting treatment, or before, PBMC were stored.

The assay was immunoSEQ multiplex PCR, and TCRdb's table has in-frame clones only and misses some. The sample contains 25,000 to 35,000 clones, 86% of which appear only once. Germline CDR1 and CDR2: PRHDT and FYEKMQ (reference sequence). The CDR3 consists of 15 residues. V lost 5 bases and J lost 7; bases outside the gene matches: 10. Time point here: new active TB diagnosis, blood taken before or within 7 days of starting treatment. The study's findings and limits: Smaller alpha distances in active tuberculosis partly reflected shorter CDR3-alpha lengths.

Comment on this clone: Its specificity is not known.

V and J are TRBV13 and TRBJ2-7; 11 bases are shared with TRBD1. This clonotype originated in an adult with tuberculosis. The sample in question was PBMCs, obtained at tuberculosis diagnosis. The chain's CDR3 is CASSPNGQGAGEQYF. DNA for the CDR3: TGTGCCAGCAGCCCCAACGGACAGGGGGCAGGGGAGCAGTACTTC.